This TCR beta chain comes out of a study of OX40 agonist ivuxolimab in advanced cancers. Study at large: Patients were treated with ivuxolimab, an agonistic anti-OX40 (CD134) antibody. Participants, around 80% male, averaged approximately 65 years of age, ranging from roughly 23 to 80. Patients enrolled in dose escalation were diagnosed with hepatocellular carcinoma, melanoma, renal cell or head and neck cancer.

Method: immunoSEQ multiplex PCR; TCRdb's copy keeps in-frame clones and lacks some. The sample lists some 76,000 clones, 85% occurring once. The germline V gene encodes CDR1 SGHVS and CDR2 FQNEAQ. V shed 0 bases and J shed 0 bases, with 8 bases lying between them. The CDR3 is 15 amino acids. This chain joins TRBV7-8 and TRBJ1-1; weak D call: TRBD1 (5 bases). This TCR was sampled from an adult with an advanced solid tumor such as melanoma, head and neck, liver or kidney cancer. The sample consisted of CD4+ or CD8+ T cells sorted from blood, taken in a trial of the OX40 agonist ivuxolimab. The CDR3 sequence is CASSLASGMNTEAFF. The CDR3 DNA reads as TGTGCCAGCAGCTTAGCTTCAGGGATGAACACTGAAGCTTTCTTT.